The sequence of this T cell receptor beta chain was determined in a study of regulatory T cells in long-lasting Graves disease. Study-wide points: Persistent disease was associated with favored TRBV28 usage and with favored use of TRBJ1-2 and TRBJ2-5. Persistent Graves' patients possessed reduced TCR diversity relative to recently diagnosed ones.

Per the germline V gene, CDR1 is SNHLY and CDR2 is FYNNEI. V dropped 9 bases and J dropped 8; count of bases not matched to a gene: 13. This CDR3 spans 15 amino acids. To make TCR beta libraries, researchers used iRepertoire HTBI primers and Arm-PCR of CDR3 regions. TCRdb processed the multiplex PCR reads anew with MiXCR; each CDR3 protein has one entry. The top ten hold 20% to 30% of the sample, which has some 500,000 distinct CDR3 sequences, around 16% seen once. This clonotype has ten or more counts. The antigen is undetermined. Time point indicated: newly diagnosed GD, antithyroid drugs for less than 3 months. Extracted PBMC RNA gave rise to the TCR library. The same sample was also studied in work on T cells in Graves' hyperthyroidism and ophthalmopathy. From that paper: The HTBI primer set was used in a first-round RT-PCR of the TCR CDR3.

The starting material was peripheral blood mononuclear cells (PBMCs), obtained at new diagnosis, from a patient treated with antithyroid drugs. The source of this sequence is a woman aged 40-60 years with Graves disease. The chain is built from TRBV2 and TRBJ1-2; TRBD1 matches 12 bases. The CDR3 sequence: CASQLPGQGARGYTF. In DNA form, the CDR3 reads TGTGCCAGTCAATTACCGGGACAGGGGGCGCGGGGCTACACCTTC.